Listed below are T cell receptor beta chains from one sample, sequenced in a study of T cell responses to AZD1222 COVID-19 vaccine. Produced via immunoSEQ multiplex PCR; TCRdb's table is partial and in-frame only. The sample records 120,000 to 150,000 clones, about nine tenths being singletons. The specimen was peripheral blood, collected 28 days after the second AZD1222 dose. Receptors originate from an adult who received the AZD1222 COVID-19 vaccine. Each CDR3 is given with its conserved first and last residue. A D gene is named only where the DNA matches it firmly. Part of the rows lack a size; the others show once, few, many or a class for expanded clones.

v_gene: TRBV28; abundance: NA; d_gene: TRBD1; j_gene: TRBJ2-2; CDR3aa: CASRTGLTGELFF; CDR3nt: TGTGCCAGCCGGACAGGGCTAACCGGGGAGCTGTTTTTT
v_gene: TRBV11-1; abundance: NA; d_gene: NA; j_gene: TRBJ1-1; CDR3aa: CASSFFLNAEAFF; CDR3nt: TGTGCCAGCAGCTTTTTCTTGAACGCTGAAGCTTTCTTT
v_gene: TRBV5-1; abundance: NA; d_gene: NA; j_gene: TRBJ1-3; CDR3aa: CASSFGESSGNTIYF; CDR3nt: TGCGCCAGCAGCTTCGGGGAAAGCTCTGGAAACACCATATATTTT
v_gene: TRBV6-6; abundance: NA; d_gene: NA; j_gene: TRBJ2-2; CDR3aa: CASSWGRGFAGELFF; CDR3nt: TGTGCCAGCAGTTGGGGTAGGGGGTTCGCCGGGGAGCTGTTTTTT
v_gene: TRBV2; abundance: NA; d_gene: NA; j_gene: TRBJ1-6; CDR3aa: CASSGEGNSPLHF; CDR3nt: TGTGCCAGCAGTGGGGAGGGCAATTCACCCCTCCACTTT
v_gene: TRBV18; abundance: NA; d_gene: TRBD1; j_gene: TRBJ1-6; CDR3aa: CASSPLHPGQGDSPLHF; CDR3nt: TGTGCCAGCTCACCCCTCCACCCGGGACAGGGAGATTCACCCCTCCACTTT
v_gene: TRBV7-2; abundance: NA; d_gene: NA; j_gene: TRBJ2-7; CDR3aa: CASSLRDGPYEQYF; CDR3nt: TGTGCCAGCAGCTTACGGGACGGCCCCTACGAGCAGTACTTC
v_gene: TRBV5-4; abundance: NA; d_gene: NA; j_gene: TRBJ1-2; CDR3aa: CASSRTGHTVYGYTF; CDR3nt: TGTGCCAGCAGCAGGACGGGACATACCGTTTATGGCTACACCTTC
v_gene: TRBV5-5; abundance: NA; d_gene: TRBD1; j_gene: TRBJ2-7; CDR3aa: CASTPGTDYYEQYF; CDR3nt: TGTGCCAGCACCCCCGGGACAGACTACTACGAGCAGTACTTC
v_gene: TRBV5-5; abundance: NA; d_gene: NA; j_gene: TRBJ2-5; CDR3aa: CACRAGQGETQYF; CDR3nt: TGTGCGTGTAGGGCGGGCCAGGGAGAGACCCAGTACTTC
v_gene: TRBV10-1; abundance: once; d_gene: NA; j_gene: TRBJ1-5; CDR3aa: CASPLGAGQPQHF; CDR3nt: TGCGCCAGCCCTCTTGGGGCCGGTCAGCCCCAGCATTTT
v_gene: TRBV5-1; abundance: NA; d_gene: TRBD1; j_gene: TRBJ2-7; CDR3aa: CASSLSTGDWNEQYF; CDR3nt: TGCGCCAGCAGCTTAAGTACAGGGGATTGGAACGAGCAGTACTTC
v_gene: TRBV6-5; abundance: NA; d_gene: TRBD1; j_gene: TRBJ1-2; CDR3aa: CASSYRLQGANYGYTF; CDR3nt: TGTGCCAGCAGTTACCGACTACAGGGGGCTAACTATGGCTACACCTTC
v_gene: TRBV5-8; abundance: few; d_gene: NA; j_gene: TRBJ2-5; CDR3aa: CASSLGGAHRETQYF; CDR3nt: TGTGCCAGCAGCTTAGGGGGGGCCCACCGAGAGACCCAGTACTTC
v_gene: TRBV5-1; abundance: NA; d_gene: NA; j_gene: TRBJ1-2; CDR3aa: CASSLAGGEANYGYTF; CDR3nt: TGCGCCAGCAGCTTGGCCGGTGGTGAAGCTAACTATGGCTACACCTTC
v_gene: TRBV24-1; abundance: once; d_gene: NA; j_gene: TRBJ2-3; CDR3aa: CATSAGLSTDTQYF; CDR3nt: TGTGCCACCAGTGCAGGACTGAGCACAGATACGCAGTATTTT
v_gene: TRBV7-2; abundance: NA; d_gene: NA; j_gene: TRBJ2-2; CDR3aa: CASSLRGIRTGELFF; CDR3nt: TGTGCCAGCAGCCTGCGGGGTATTCGCACCGGGGAGCTGTTTTTT
v_gene: TRBV6-1; abundance: NA; d_gene: NA; j_gene: TRBJ1-2; CDR3aa: CASSYGERFYGYTF; CDR3nt: TGTGCCAGCAGTTATGGGGAACGATTCTATGGCTACACCTTC
v_gene: TRBV7-9; abundance: NA; d_gene: TRBD2; j_gene: TRBJ2-7; CDR3aa: CASSLAVAGAGEQYF; CDR3nt: TGTGCCAGCAGCTTAGCGGTAGCGGGAGCAGGGGAGCAGTACTTC
v_gene: TRBV15; abundance: NA; d_gene: NA; j_gene: TRBJ1-1; CDR3aa: CATSTRDMVRTEAFF; CDR3nt: TGTGCCACCAGCACGCGGGACATGGTTAGAACTGAAGCTTTCTTT
v_gene: TRBV18; abundance: NA; d_gene: TRBD1; j_gene: TRBJ2-1; CDR3aa: CASSSGRQGVVNEQFF; CDR3nt: TGTGCCAGCTCTTCTGGAAGACAGGGGGTGGTCAATGAGCAGTTCTTC
v_gene: TRBV3-1/TRBV3-2; abundance: NA; d_gene: TRBD2; j_gene: TRBJ2-4; CDR3aa: CASSPRSGLAGKRGDIQYF; CDR3nt: TGTGCCAGCAGCCCCAGGTCGGGACTAGCGGGAAAAAGGGGGGACATTCAGTACTTC
v_gene: TRBV5-4; abundance: NA; d_gene: TRBD2; j_gene: TRBJ2-1; CDR3aa: CASSSGTSGHFDEQFF; CDR3nt: TGTGCCAGCAGCTCCGGGACTAGCGGGCATTTTGATGAGCAGTTCTTC
v_gene: TRBV3-1/TRBV3-2; abundance: NA; d_gene: TRBD1; j_gene: TRBJ1-2; CDR3aa: CASSPTGPVTGGYTF; CDR3nt: TGTGCCAGCAGCCCGACAGGGCCCGTGACGGGTGGCTACACCTTC
v_gene: TRBV5-1; abundance: NA; d_gene: NA; j_gene: TRBJ1-2; CDR3aa: CASSSNPTENYGYTF; CDR3nt: TGCGCCAGCAGCTCAAACCCCACGGAAAACTATGGCTACACCTTC
v_gene: TRBV3-1/TRBV3-2; abundance: NA; d_gene: NA; j_gene: TRBJ1-1; CDR3aa: CASSQGRTEAFF; CDR3nt: TGTGCCAGCAGCCAAGGGCGGACTGAAGCTTTCTTT
v_gene: TRBV6-5; abundance: once; d_gene: NA; j_gene: TRBJ2-7; CDR3aa: CASSLPGLVHEQYF; CDR3nt: TGTGCCAGCAGTTTACCGGGGTTAGTCCACGAGCAGTACTTC
v_gene: TRBV7-2; abundance: NA; d_gene: NA; j_gene: TRBJ2-1; CDR3aa: CASSSRTSGNEQFF; CDR3nt: TGTGCCAGCAGCTCCCGGACCAGCGGGAATGAGCAGTTCTTC
v_gene: TRBV4-1; abundance: NA; d_gene: NA; j_gene: TRBJ1-5; CDR3aa: CASSQDLKERMPQHF; CDR3nt: TGCGCCAGCAGCCAAGATCTGAAGGAAAGGATGCCCCAGCATTTT
v_gene: TRBV19; abundance: NA; d_gene: NA; j_gene: TRBJ1-5; CDR3aa: CASSRPNQPQHF; CDR3nt: TGTGCCAGTAGTAGACCCAATCAGCCCCAGCATTTT
v_gene: TRBV25-1; abundance: NA; d_gene: NA; j_gene: TRBJ1-2; CDR3aa: CASSDGRYGYTF; CDR3nt: TGTGCCAGCAGTGACGGTCGCTATGGCTACACCTTC
v_gene: TRBV14; abundance: NA; d_gene: NA; j_gene: TRBJ1-1; CDR3aa: CASSPYFGTMNTEAFF; CDR3nt: TGTGCCAGCAGCCCCTACTTCGGGACAATGAACACTGAAGCTTTCTTT
v_gene: TRBV5-6; abundance: NA; d_gene: NA; j_gene: TRBJ2-1; CDR3aa: CASSLGGINRDNEQFF; CDR3nt: TGTGCCAGCAGCTTGGGGGGGATCAACCGGGACAATGAGCAGTTCTTC
v_gene: TRBV6-1; abundance: NA; d_gene: NA; j_gene: TRBJ1-5; CDR3aa: CASSEGGQSPQHF; CDR3nt: TGTGCCAGCAGTGAAGGTGGACAATCCCCCCAGCATTTT
v_gene: TRBV2; abundance: few; d_gene: NA; j_gene: TRBJ2-3; CDR3aa: CASASRADTQYF; CDR3nt: TGTGCCAGCGCCAGTAGAGCAGATACGCAGTATTTT
v_gene: TRBV7-8; abundance: NA; d_gene: NA; j_gene: TRBJ1-1; CDR3aa: CASSRPTGRTEAFF; CDR3nt: TGTGCCAGCAGCCGCCCCACAGGGCGCACTGAAGCTTTCTTT
v_gene: TRBV5-1; abundance: once; d_gene: TRBD1; j_gene: TRBJ2-1; CDR3aa: CASSPGGSSYNEQFF; CDR3nt: TGCGCCAGCAGTCCAGGGGGCTCTTCCTACAATGAGCAGTTCTTC
v_gene: TRBV6-2/TRBV6-3; abundance: NA; d_gene: NA; j_gene: TRBJ1-2; CDR3aa: CASSNRVANYGYTF; CDR3nt: TGTGCCAGCAGCAACAGGGTAGCTAACTATGGCTACACCTTC
v_gene: TRBV3-1/TRBV3-2; abundance: NA; d_gene: NA; j_gene: TRBJ1-4; CDR3aa: CASSQNRNNEKLFF; CDR3nt: TGTGCCAGCAGCCAGAACAGGAATAATGAAAAACTGTTTTTT
v_gene: TRBV2; abundance: NA; d_gene: NA; j_gene: TRBJ1-4; CDR3aa: CASSAQGTNEKLFF; CDR3nt: TGTGCCAGCAGTGCACAAGGAACTAATGAAAAACTGTTTTTT
v_gene: TRBV5-5; abundance: NA; d_gene: TRBD1; j_gene: TRBJ2-7; CDR3aa: CASRRRGQEYEQYF; CDR3nt: TGTGCCAGCAGGCGTCGGGGACAGGAGTACGAGCAGTACTTC
v_gene: TRBV7-8; abundance: NA; d_gene: TRBD1; j_gene: TRBJ1-2; CDR3aa: CASSLLRGAGGVGYGYTF; CDR3nt: TGTGCCAGCAGCTTACTCCGCGGGGCAGGGGGCGTAGGCTATGGCTACACCTTC
v_gene: TRBV6-5; abundance: NA; d_gene: NA; j_gene: TRBJ1-3; CDR3aa: CASINRRSSGNTIYF; CDR3nt: TGTGCCAGCATAAACAGGCGGAGCTCTGGAAACACCATATATTTT
v_gene: TRBV19; abundance: NA; d_gene: TRBD2; j_gene: TRBJ2-7; CDR3aa: CASSSSSGSREQYF; CDR3nt: TGTGCCAGTAGTTCCTCTAGCGGGAGTAGGGAGCAGTACTTC
v_gene: TRBV21-1; abundance: NA; d_gene: NA; j_gene: TRBJ2-7; CDR3aa: CASSNRPCGADTSYEQYF; CDR3nt: TGTGCCAGCAGCAACAGGCCGTGTGGGGCGGACACCTCCTACGAGCAGTACTTC
v_gene: TRBV21-1; abundance: once; d_gene: NA; j_gene: TRBJ1-2; CDR3aa: CASSKARKGRGYGYTF; CDR3nt: TGTGCCAGCAGCAAAGCAAGAAAGGGAAGGGGGTATGGCTACACCTTC
v_gene: TRBV19; abundance: NA; d_gene: NA; j_gene: TRBJ2-1; CDR3aa: CASSQTGTHNEQFF; CDR3nt: TGTGCCAGTAGCCAGACAGGTACCCATAATGAGCAGTTCTTC
v_gene: TRBV6-5; abundance: NA; d_gene: NA; j_gene: TRBJ2-3; CDR3aa: CAGSRQEITDTQYF; CDR3nt: TGTGCCGGGTCTAGACAGGAGATCACAGATACGCAGTATTTT